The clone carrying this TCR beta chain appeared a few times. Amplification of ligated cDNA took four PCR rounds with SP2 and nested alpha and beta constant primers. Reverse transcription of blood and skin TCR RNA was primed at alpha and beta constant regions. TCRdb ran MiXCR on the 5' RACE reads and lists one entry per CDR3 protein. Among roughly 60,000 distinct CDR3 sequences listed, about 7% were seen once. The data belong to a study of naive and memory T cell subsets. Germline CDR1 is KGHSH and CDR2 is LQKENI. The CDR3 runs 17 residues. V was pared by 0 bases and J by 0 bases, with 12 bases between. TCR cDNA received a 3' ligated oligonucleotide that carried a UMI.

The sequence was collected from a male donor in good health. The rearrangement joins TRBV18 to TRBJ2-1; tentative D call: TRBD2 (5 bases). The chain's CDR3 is CASSPPGRTSSYNEQFF. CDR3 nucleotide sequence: TGTGCCAGCTCACCACCAGGGAGAACGAGCTCCTACAATGAGCAGTTCTTC.